One and the same sample provided the 25 T cell receptor beta chains below, sequenced in a study of control samples from healthy donors and cancer patients. Sequenced by immunoSEQ multiplex PCR; TCRdb stores in-frame clones only, minus some. The top ten hold 6% to 7% of the sample, which has a few hundred thousand clones, 90% seen once. The sequenced sample was PBMCs. Source of these receptors: a man between 40 and 49 years old with head and neck cancer.

The gene calls are TRBV28 and TRBJ1-5; the D gene is possibly TRBD1 (5 bases). The CDR3 loop spans 15 amino acids. Trimming left V 3 bases short and J 6 bases short, with 15 bases between. The germline gives CDR1 MDHEN, CDR2 SYDVKM. This CDR3 reads CASSLRPGSGQPQHF. CDR3 nucleotide sequence: TGTGCCAGCAGTTTGCGGCCAGGGTCGGGTCAGCCCCAGCATTTT.

The chain combines TRBV19 with TRBJ1-6; D not resolved. This CDR3 contains 16 residues. Germline CDR1 reads LNHDA; CDR2 reads SQIVND (reference sequence). The germline V and J ends were trimmed by 1 base and 8 bases, with 15 bases remaining between them. CDR3 bases: TGTGCCAGTAGTATAGGCCTCGGTGGGTTGGATTCACCCCTCCACTTT. Its translation: CASSIGLGGLDSPLHF.

This clone has only one observation. The rearrangement joins TRBV20-1 to TRBJ1-5; no clear D. Between the trimmed V and J ends, which lost 3 bases and 0 bases, there was a span of 18 bases. Germline V gene sequence: CDR1 DFQATT, CDR2 SNEGSKA (reference sequence). This CDR3 has 17 residues. This CDR3 reads CSASSMVFVHSNQPQHF. DNA of the CDR3: TGCAGTGCTAGTTCTATGGTTTTCGTTCATAGCAATCAGCCCCAGCATTTT.

The chain recombines TRBV7-2 with TRBJ1-4; D is unresolved. V lost 0 bases to trimming and J lost 8 bases, with 16 bases between them. The CDR3 is 16 residues long. Per the germline V gene, CDR1 is SGHTA and CDR2 is FQGNSA. The CDR3 is CASSLALETKGEKLFF. The CDR3 region has the DNA TGTGCCAGCAGCTTAGCATTAGAAACAAAGGGAGAAAAACTGTTTTTT. Drawing the rest from reference TRBV7-2 and TRBJ1-4, the complete variable domain is GAGVSQSPSNKVTEKGKDVELRCDPISGHTALYWYRQSLGQGLEFLIYFQGNSAPDKSGLPSDRFSAERTGGSVSTLTIQRTQQEDSAVYLCASSLALETKGEKLFFGSGTQLSVL.

The chain combines TRBV28 with TRBJ1-3, with D perhaps matching TRBD1 (5 bases). Deletions cut 2 bases from V and 1 base from J, with 9 bases between. The CDR3 has 15 residues. Germline values: CDR1 MDHEN, CDR2 SYDVKM. The CDR3 coding sequence is TGTGCCAGCAGTTTAATAGGGGTTTCTGGAAACACCATATATTTT. Amino acid sequence: CASSLIGVSGNTIYF.

The genes are TRBV14 and TRBJ1-2, with a weak D call TRBD1 (5 bases). V was pared by 3 bases and J by 8 bases, with 13 bases between. The CDR3 runs to 13 residues. From germline, CDR1 is SGHDN and CDR2 FVKESK. This CDR3 reads CASSQIRARGYTF. The CDR3 DNA sequence: TGTGCCAGCAGCCAGATCAGGGCTCGCGGCTACACCTTC.

The chain couples TRBV7-6 to TRBJ1-4; D gene uncertain. This CDR3 region has 16 residues. Per the germline V gene, CDR1 is SGHVS and CDR2 is FNYEAQ. Trimming pared 1 base from V and 8 bases from J, leaving 17 bases between. In DNA form, the CDR3 reads TGTGCCAGCAGCTTAGGGGCTCCAAACCGAGGAGAAAAACTGTTTTTT. Its protein is CASSLGAPNRGEKLFF.

The J gene is TRBJ2-1, the V gene TRBV9; a possible D gene is TRBD1 (5 bases). This CDR3 spans 14 amino acids. V shed 0 bases and J shed 3 bases, with 7 bases lying between them. Germline CDR1 is SGDLS and CDR2 is YYNGEE. In DNA, the CDR3 is TGTGCCAGCAGCGTAGCAGGGTTCTACAATGAGCAGTTCTTC. This sequence encodes CASSVAGFYNEQFF.

The chain joins TRBV29-1 to TRBJ2-7, with 13 bases identical to TRBD2. Germline V gene sequence: CDR1 SQVTM, CDR2 ANQGSEA. CDR3 length: 15 amino acids. Trimming at V came to 5 bases and at J to 4 bases, leaving 8 bases not matched to a gene. The CDR3 here is CSVTMGTSGTYEQYF. The CDR3 DNA sequence: TGCAGCGTTACAATGGGGACTAGCGGGACGTACGAGCAGTACTTC.

The rearrangement joins TRBV7-3 to TRBJ2-6; the D is unclear. The V end was cut by 5 bases, the J end by 2 bases, with 4 bases between. Germline CDR1 and CDR2: SGHTA and FQGTGA. This CDR3 spans 13 amino acids. The CDR3 reads CASSPAGANVLTF. DNA of the CDR3: TGTGCCAGCAGCCCGGCTGGGGCCAACGTCCTGACTTTC.

This clone occurred once. This sequence joins TRBV10-3 and TRBJ1-6, with a possible D match to TRBD1 (5 bases). This CDR3 has 16 amino acids. The germline V and J ends were trimmed by 0 bases and 7 bases, with 13 bases remaining between them. Per the germline V gene, CDR1 is ENHRY and CDR2 is SYGVKD. The CDR3 loop reads CAISESRQGDNSPLHF. Here the CDR3 DNA reads TGTGCCATCAGTGAGTCTAGGCAGGGAGACAATTCACCCCTCCACTTT.

This clone was observed once. The V call is TRBV15, the J call TRBJ1-6; TRBD1 agrees at 11 bases. CDR1 is LNHNV and CDR2 is YYDKDF in the germline V gene (reference sequence). This CDR3 is 16 amino acids long. J lost 8 bases, V lost 0 bases, and 3 bases had no gene match. The chain's CDR3 is CATSRDMGQGDSPLHF. CDR3 DNA sequence: TGTGCCACCAGCAGAGATATGGGACAGGGGGATTCACCCCTCCACTTT.

Of note for this clone: The DNA is left out, because the CDR3 cannot be placed on it with certainty; the CDR3 is given as TCRdb lists it. This chain links TRBV30 with TRBJ1-2. Germline V gene sequence: CDR1 GTSNPN, CDR2 SVGIG (reference sequence). Both ends counted, the CDR3 spans 13 residues. The CDR3 here is CAWSDRFGNGYTF.

V gene TRBV11-2 combines with J gene TRBJ2-5; D possibly uses TRBD1 or TRBD2 (5 bases each). The germline gives CDR1 SGHAT, CDR2 FQNNGV. The CDR3 is 12 residues long. Trimming stripped 7 bases from V and 5 bases from J, with 11 bases between. This chain's CDR3 is CASKEGPETQYF. The CDR3 region has the DNA TGTGCCAGCAAAGAGGGGCCGGAGACCCAGTACTTC.

The J gene is TRBJ2-2, the V gene TRBV27, with D possibly TRBD2 on 7 matching bases. V was clipped by 5 bases and J by 5 bases, with 18 bases between them. CDR1 and CDR2 from the germline V gene are MNHEY and SMNVEV (reference sequence). The CDR3 is made up of 16 amino acids. This chain's CDR3 is CASSHLGGDTTGELFF. The CDR3 DNA follows: TGTGCCAGCAGTCACTTAGGGGGGGATACAACCGGGGAGCTGTTTTTT.

The chain links TRBV15 to TRBJ2-1; D perhaps matches TRBD1 (6 bases). Germline CDR1 reads LNHNV; CDR2 reads YYDKDF (reference sequence). The CDR3 runs to 13 residues. The ends were cut back, 1 base at V and 7 bases at J, with 8 bases in the middle. CDR3 in amino acids: CATSRGGQNEQFF. Here the CDR3 DNA reads TGTGCCACCAGCAGAGGGGGGCAAAATGAGCAGTTCTTC. Supplemented by reference TRBV15 and TRBJ2-1, the full variable domain reads DAMVIQNPRYQVTQFGKPVTLSCSQTLNHNVMYWYQQKSSQAPKLLFHYYDKDFNNEADTPDNFQSRRPNTSFCFLDIRSPGLGDTAMYLCATSRGGQNEQFFGPGTRLTVL.

The chain carries TRBV6-5 and TRBJ2-7; TRBD1 matches at 7 bases. Germline V CDR1 and CDR2: MNHEY, SVGAGI. The V and J ends lost 4 bases and 4 bases, in that order; junction bases with no gene match: 7. The CDR3 extends over 14 amino acids. The CDR3 DNA is TGTGCCAGCAGTTCACAAAGGGGGCGGTACGAGCAGTACTTC. It specifies CASSSQRGRYEQYF.

The chain has TRBV5-4 and TRBJ1-2; tentative D call: TRBD1 (5 bases). The CDR3 loop spans 14 amino acids. V gave up 4 bases and J gave up 6 bases, with 16 bases separating them. Germline CDR1 is SGHNT and CDR2 is YYREEE (reference sequence). The DNA of the CDR3 is TGTGCCAGCAGCCAATTGACCAGGGTCGATGGCTACACCTTC. Its protein is CASSQLTRVDGYTF.

On this clone: This CDR3 is also generated by other DNA sequences in the sample. DNA for the CDR3: TGTGCCACCAGCAGGCACCTTGGCAGGGCCTACGAGCAGTACTTC. Translated: CATSRHLGRAYEQYF. The chain combines TRBV15 with TRBJ2-7; D possibly corresponds to TRBD1 (5 bases). V lost 3 bases, J lost 2 bases, and 14 bases lay in between. The length of the CDR3 is 15 residues. Germline V CDR1 and CDR2: LNHNV, YYDKDF (reference sequence).

V gene TRBV3-1 (or the pseudogene TRBV3-2) combines with J gene TRBJ2-4; D is uncertain. CDR3 length: 14 residues. Germline loops: CDR1 LGHDT, CDR2 YNNKEL (reference sequence). Trimming took off 0 bases at V and 14 bases at J, with 17 bases between the two ends. CDR3: CASSQDNWASIEYF. CDR3 DNA: TGTGCCAGCAGCCAAGATAACTGGGCCTCGATTGAGTACTTC.

The gene calls are TRBV5-6 and TRBJ1-5, with 7 bases aligning to TRBD1. CDR1 SGHDT and CDR2 YYEEEE come from the germline V gene. The V segment lost 1 base and the J segment 0 bases; nucleotides outside the gene matches: 10. The CDR3 covers 18 residues. The CDR3 loop is CASSLRQGGSHSNQPQHF. CDR3 nucleotides: TGTGCCAGCAGCTTGAGACAGGGTGGGTCCCATAGCAATCAGCCCCAGCATTTT.

This rearrangement joins TRBV7-8 to TRBJ1-1; D call uncertain. Germline CDR1 and CDR2: SGHVS and FQNEAQ. Trimming removed 2 bases from V and 0 bases from J, with 7 bases in between. The CDR3 has 14 amino acids. CDR3 coding DNA: TGTGCCAGCAGCTTAAGATTCATGAACACTGAAGCTTTCTTT. It encodes CASSLRFMNTEAFF.

The chain carries TRBV25-1 and TRBJ2-1, with D tentatively TRBD1 (6 bases). Germline assignment: CDR1 MGHDK and CDR2 SYGVNS. The CDR3 is made up of 15 amino acids. Trimming cost V 6 bases and J 6 bases, with 18 bases left between them. The CDR3 DNA reads TGTGCCAGCAGGGCACAGGGAATTAGGCGCAATGAGCAGTTCTTC. Residues: CASRAQGIRRNEQFF. The whole variable domain, filled in from reference TRBV25-1 and TRBJ2-1, reads EADIYQTPRYLVIGTGKKITLECSQTMGHDKMYWYQQDPGMELHLIHYSYGVNSTEKGDLSSESTVSRIRTEHFPLTLESARPSHTSQYLCASRAQGIRRNEQFFGPGTRLTVL.

This sequence joins TRBV5-1 and TRBJ2-5; D is perhaps TRBD1 (5 bases). Germline V CDR1 and CDR2: SGHRS, YFSETQ. Trimming took off 0 bases at V and 1 base at J, with 10 bases between the two ends. There are 15 residues in the CDR3. CDR3 in DNA: TGCGCCAGCAGCTTGGGACAGCCGATCCAAGAGACCCAGTACTTC. This translates into CASSLGQPIQETQYF.

V and J are TRBV11-3 and TRBJ2-1, with a possible D match to TRBD2 (5 bases). The CDR3 runs to 13 residues. V was cut by 5 bases and J by 5 bases, with 10 bases left in between. Germline assignment: CDR1 SGHNT and CDR2 YENEEA. CDR3 in amino acids: CASSRGPNNEQFF. The CDR3 DNA reads TGTGCCAGCAGCCGCGGGCCAAACAATGAGCAGTTCTTC. Full variable domain (missing parts from reference TRBV11-3 and TRBJ2-1): EAGVVQSPRYKIIEKKQPVAFWCNPISGHNTLYWYLQNLGQGPELLIRYENEEAVDDSQLPKDRFSAERLKGVDSTLKIQPAELGDSAVYLCASSRGPNNEQFFGPGTRLTVL.